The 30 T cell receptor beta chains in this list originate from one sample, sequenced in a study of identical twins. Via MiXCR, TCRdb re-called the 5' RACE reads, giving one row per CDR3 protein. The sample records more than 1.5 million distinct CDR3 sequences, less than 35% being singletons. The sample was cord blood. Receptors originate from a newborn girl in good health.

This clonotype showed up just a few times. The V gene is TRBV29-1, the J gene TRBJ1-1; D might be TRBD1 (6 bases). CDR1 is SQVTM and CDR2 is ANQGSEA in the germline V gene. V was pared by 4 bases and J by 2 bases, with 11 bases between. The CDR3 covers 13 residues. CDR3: CSVGDTLNTEAFF. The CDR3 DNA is TGCAGCGTTGGGGACACCCTTAACACTGAAGCTTTCTTT.

This chain's CDR3 is CASSFVRRTGLSYNEQFF. CDR3 nucleotides: TGTGCCAGCAGTTTCGTCCGCCGGACAGGGCTTTCCTACAATGAGCAGTTCTTC. The chain recombines TRBV27 with TRBJ2-1, with 8 bases lining up with TRBD1. The CDR3 spans 18 residues. CDR1 is MNHEY, CDR2 SMNVEV, per germline (reference sequence). V lost 3 bases, J lost 1 base, and 11 bases stayed unmatched.

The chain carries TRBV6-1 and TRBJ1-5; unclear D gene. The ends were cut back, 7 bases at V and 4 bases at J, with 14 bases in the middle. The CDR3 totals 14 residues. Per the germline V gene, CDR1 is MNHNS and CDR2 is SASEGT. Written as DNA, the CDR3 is TGTGCCAGCACCACTTTGGACGGGAATCAGCCCCAGCATTTT. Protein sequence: CASTTLDGNQPQHF.

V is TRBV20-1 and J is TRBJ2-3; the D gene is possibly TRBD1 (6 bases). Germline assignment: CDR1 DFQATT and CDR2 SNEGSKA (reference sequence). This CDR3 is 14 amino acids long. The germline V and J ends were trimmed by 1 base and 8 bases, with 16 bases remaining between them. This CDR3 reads CSARGAGAGSTQYF. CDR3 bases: TGCAGTGCTAGAGGGGCAGGGGCAGGCTCTACGCAGTATTTT.

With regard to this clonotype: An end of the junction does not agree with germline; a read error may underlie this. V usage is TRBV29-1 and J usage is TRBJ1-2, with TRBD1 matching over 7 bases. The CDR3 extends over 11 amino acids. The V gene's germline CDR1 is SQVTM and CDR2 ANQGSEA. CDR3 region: CGVKGAGGYTF. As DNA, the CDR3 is TGCGGCGTGAAGGGGGCAGGGGGCTACACCTTC.

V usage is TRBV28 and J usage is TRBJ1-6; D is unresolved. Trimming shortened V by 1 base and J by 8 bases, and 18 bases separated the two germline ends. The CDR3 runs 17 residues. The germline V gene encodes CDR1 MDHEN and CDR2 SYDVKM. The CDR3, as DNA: TGTGCCAGCAGTTTATTCCGGGATCCCCGCTCCCATTCACCCCTCCACTTT. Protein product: CASSLFRDPRSHSPLHF.

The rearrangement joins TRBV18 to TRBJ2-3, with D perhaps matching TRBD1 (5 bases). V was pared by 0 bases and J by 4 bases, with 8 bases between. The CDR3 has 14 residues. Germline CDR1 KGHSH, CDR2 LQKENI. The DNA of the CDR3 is TGTGCCAGCTCACCACCGGCAGGGCCAGATACGCAGTATTTT. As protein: CASSPPAGPDTQYF.

CDR3 amino acids: CAREDTGELFF. CDR3 DNA: TGTGCCAGAGAGGACACCGGGGAGCTGTTTTTT. The chain is built from TRBV7-9 and TRBJ2-2; D is unresolved. Looked up from germline, CDR1 is SEHNR and CDR2 is FQNEAQ (reference sequence). Between the trimmed V and J ends, which lost 9 bases and 3 bases, there was a span of 5 bases. The CDR3 sequence is 11 residues long.

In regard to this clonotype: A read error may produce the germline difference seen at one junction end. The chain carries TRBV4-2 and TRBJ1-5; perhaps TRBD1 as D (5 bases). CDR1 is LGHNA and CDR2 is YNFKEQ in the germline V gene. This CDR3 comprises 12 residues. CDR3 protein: CAGSQGTEPQHF. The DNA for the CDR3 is TGTGCCGGCAGCCAAGGGACGGAGCCCCAGCATTTT.

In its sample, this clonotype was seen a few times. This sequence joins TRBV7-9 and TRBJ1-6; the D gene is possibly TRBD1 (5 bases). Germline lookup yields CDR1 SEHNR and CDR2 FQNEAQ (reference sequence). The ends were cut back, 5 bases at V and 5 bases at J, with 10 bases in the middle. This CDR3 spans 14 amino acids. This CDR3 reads CASSPTGHNSPLHF. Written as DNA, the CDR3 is TGTGCCAGCAGCCCCACAGGCCATAATTCACCCCTCCACTTT.

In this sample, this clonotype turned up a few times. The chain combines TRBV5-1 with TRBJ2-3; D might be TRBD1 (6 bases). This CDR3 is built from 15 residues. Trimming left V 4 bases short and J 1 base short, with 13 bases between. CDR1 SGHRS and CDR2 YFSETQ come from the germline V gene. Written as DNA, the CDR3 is TGCGCCAGCAGCCCAGGACAGCGCCGCACAGATACGCAGTATTTT. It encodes CASSPGQRRTDTQYF.

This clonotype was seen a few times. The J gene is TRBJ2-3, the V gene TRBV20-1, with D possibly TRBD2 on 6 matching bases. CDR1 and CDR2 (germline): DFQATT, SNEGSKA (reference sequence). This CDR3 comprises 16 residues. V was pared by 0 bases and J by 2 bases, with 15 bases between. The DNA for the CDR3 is TGCAGTGCTAGAGATCTAGCCAGGGAGGCCACAGATACGCAGTATTTT. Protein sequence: CSARDLAREATDTQYF.

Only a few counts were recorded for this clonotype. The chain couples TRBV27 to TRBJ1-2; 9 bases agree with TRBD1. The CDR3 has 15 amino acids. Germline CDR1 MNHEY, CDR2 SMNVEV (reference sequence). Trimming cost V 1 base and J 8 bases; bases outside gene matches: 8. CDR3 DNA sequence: TGTGCCAGCAGTTTATACTCCGGGACAGGGAACGGCTACACCTTC. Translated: CASSLYSGTGNGYTF.

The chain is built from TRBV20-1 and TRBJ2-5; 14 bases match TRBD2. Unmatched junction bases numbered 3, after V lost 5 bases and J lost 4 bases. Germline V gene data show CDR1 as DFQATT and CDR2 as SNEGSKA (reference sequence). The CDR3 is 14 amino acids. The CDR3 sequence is CSAFGTSGRETQYF. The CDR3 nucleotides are TGCAGTGCTTTCGGGACTAGCGGGAGAGAGACCCAGTACTTC.

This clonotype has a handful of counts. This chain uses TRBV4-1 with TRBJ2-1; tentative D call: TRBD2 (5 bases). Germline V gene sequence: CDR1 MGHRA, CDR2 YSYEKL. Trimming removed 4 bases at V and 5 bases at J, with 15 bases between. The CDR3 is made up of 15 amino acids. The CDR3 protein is CASSPGVVMNNEQFF. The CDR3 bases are TGCGCCAGCAGCCCCGGGGTAGTGATGAACAATGAGCAGTTCTTC.

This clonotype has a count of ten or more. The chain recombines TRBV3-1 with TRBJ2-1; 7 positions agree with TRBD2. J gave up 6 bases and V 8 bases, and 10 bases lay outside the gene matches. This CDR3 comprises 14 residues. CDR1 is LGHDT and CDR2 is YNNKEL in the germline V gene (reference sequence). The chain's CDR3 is CASRSSGGTNEQFF. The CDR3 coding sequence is TGTGCCAGCCGTTCTAGCGGCGGTACCAATGAGCAGTTCTTC.

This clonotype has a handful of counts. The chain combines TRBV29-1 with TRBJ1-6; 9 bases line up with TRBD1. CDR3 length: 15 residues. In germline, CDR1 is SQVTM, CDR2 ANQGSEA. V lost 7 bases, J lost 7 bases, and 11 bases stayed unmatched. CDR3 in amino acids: CSATTGTGTNSPLHF. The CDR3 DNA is TGCAGCGCTACAACCGGGACAGGGACAAATTCACCCCTCCACTTT.

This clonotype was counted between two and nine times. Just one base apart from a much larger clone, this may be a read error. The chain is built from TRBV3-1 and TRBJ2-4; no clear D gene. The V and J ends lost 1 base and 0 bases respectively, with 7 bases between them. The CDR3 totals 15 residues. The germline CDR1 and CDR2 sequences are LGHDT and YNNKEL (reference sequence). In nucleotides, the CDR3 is TGTGCCAGCAGCCAAGGGGAACTAGCCAAAAACATTCAGTACTTC. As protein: CASSQGELAKNIQYF.

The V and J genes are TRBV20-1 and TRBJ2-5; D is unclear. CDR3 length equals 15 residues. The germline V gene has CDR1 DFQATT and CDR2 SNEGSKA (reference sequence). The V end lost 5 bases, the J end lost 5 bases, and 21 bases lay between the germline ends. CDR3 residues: CSAPKRALGRETQYF. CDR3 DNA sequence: TGCAGTGCTCCTAAGCGTGCGCTCGGAAGGGAGACCCAGTACTTC.

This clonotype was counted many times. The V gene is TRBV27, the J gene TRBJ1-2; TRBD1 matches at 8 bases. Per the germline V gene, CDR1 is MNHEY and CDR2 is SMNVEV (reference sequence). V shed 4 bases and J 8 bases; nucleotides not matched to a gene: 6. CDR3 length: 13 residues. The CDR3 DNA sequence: TGTGCCAGCAGTTCCCGGACAGGGTCGGGCTACACCTTC. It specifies CASSSRTGSGYTF.

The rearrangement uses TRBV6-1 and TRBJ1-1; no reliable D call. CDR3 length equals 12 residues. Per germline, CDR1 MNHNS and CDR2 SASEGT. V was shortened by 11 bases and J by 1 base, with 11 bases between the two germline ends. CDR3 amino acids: CAGSKTNTEAFF. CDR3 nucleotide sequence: TGTGCCGGAAGTAAAACGAACACTGAAGCTTTCTTT.

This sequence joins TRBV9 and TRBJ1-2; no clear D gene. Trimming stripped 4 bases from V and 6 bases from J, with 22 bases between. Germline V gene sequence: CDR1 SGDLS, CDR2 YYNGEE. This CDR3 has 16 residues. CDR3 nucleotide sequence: TGTGCCAGCAGCCCACCCTCTCCGGGCAGAAGCCATGGCTACACCTTC. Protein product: CASSPPSPGRSHGYTF.

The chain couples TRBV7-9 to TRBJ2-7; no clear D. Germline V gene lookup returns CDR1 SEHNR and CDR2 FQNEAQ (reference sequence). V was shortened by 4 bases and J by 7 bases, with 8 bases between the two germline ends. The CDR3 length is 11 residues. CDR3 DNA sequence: TGTGCCAGCAGCTCCGCTCGGGAGCAGTACTTC. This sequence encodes CASSSAREQYF.

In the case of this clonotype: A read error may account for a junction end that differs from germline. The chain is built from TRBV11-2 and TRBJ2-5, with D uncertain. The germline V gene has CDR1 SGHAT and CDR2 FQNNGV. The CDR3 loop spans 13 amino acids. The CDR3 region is CASSLRQQEAQYF. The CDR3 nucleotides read TGTGCCAGCAGCTTACGGCAGCAAGAGGCCCAGTACTTC.

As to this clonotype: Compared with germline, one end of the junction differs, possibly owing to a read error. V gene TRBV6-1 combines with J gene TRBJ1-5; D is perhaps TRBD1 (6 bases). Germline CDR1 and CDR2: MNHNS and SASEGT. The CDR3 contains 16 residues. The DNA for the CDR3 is TGTGTCAGCAGACTGGACAGTTTTTATAGCAATCAGCCCCAGCATTTT. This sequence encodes CVSRLDSFYSNQPQHF.

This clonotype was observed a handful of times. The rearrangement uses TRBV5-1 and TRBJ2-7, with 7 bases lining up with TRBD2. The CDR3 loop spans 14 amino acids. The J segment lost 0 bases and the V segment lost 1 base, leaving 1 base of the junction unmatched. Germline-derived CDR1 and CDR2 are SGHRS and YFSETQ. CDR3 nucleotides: TGCGCCAGCAGCTTGCGGGAGGACTCCTACGAGCAGTACTTC. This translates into CASSLREDSYEQYF.

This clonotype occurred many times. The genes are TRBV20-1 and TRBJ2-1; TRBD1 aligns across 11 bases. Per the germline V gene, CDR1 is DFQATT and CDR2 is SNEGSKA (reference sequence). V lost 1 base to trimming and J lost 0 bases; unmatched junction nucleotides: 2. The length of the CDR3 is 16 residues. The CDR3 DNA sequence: TGCAGTGCTAGAGGAGGGACAGGGGGCTCCTACAATGAGCAGTTCTTC. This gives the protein CSARGGTGGSYNEQFF.

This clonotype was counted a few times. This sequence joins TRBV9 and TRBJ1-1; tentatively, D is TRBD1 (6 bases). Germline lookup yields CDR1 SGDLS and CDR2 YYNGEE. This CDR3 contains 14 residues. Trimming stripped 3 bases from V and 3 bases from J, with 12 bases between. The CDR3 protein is CASSGTVWDTEAFF. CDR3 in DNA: TGTGCCAGCAGCGGGACAGTATGGGACACTGAAGCTTTCTTT.

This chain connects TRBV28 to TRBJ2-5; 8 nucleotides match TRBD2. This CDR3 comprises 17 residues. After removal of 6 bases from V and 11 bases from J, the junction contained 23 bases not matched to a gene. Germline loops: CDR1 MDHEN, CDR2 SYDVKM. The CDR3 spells CASSPFGRGRTVNEQYF. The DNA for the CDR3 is TGTGCCAGCAGCCCCTTTGGTCGCGGGAGGACAGTGAATGAGCAGTACTTC.

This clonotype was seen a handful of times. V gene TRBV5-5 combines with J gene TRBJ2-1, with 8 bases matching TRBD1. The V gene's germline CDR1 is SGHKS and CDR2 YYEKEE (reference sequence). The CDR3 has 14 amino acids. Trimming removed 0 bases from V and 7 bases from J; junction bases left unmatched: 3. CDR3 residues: CASSLEWTGNEQFF. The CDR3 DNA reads TGTGCCAGCAGCTTGGAGTGGACAGGGAATGAGCAGTTCTTC.